The 19 T cell receptor beta chains given below trace back to one sample, sequenced in a study of response to subunit inactivated influenza vaccine. TCRdb passed the RT-PCR reads through MiXCR, listing each CDR3 protein once. The repertoire consists of around 500,000 distinct CDR3 sequences, with about a tenth occurring once and the leading ten covering roughly 12%. The sequences come from PBMCs from blood, collected roughly 47 days after vaccination. The receptors were gathered from a man aged 50 or older who received an inactivated influenza vaccine.

This clonotype was observed at least ten times. V is TRBV5-1 and J is TRBJ2-1; 7 bases are a match to TRBD2. The junction had 5 bases not matched to a gene; V was cut back by 3 bases and J by 5 bases. CDR3 length: 14 residues. The V gene's germline CDR1 is SGHRS and CDR2 YFSETQ. The CDR3 bases are TGCGCCAGCAGCTCTCTAGCGGTCGACAATGAGCAGTTCTTC. Translation: CASSSLAVDNEQFF. Filled out from reference TRBV5-1 and TRBJ2-1, the complete variable domain reads KAGVTQTPRYLIKTRGQQVTLSCSPISGHRSVSWYQQTPGQGLQFLFEYFSETQRNKGNFPGRFSGRQFSNSRSEMNVSTLELGDSALYLCASSSLAVDNEQFFGPGTRLTVL.

This clonotype was seen ten or more times. This sequence joins TRBV5-5 and TRBJ2-7; 12 bases fit TRBD1. V gave up 3 bases and J gave up 0 bases; unmatched junction bases: 1. CDR1 and CDR2 from the germline V gene are SGHKS and YYEKEE (reference sequence). This CDR3 has 15 amino acids. The CDR3 is CASSSGQGASYEQYF. In DNA, the CDR3 is TGTGCCAGCAGCTCGGGACAGGGGGCCTCCTACGAGCAGTACTTC.

The chain carries TRBV4-3 and TRBJ1-2, with a possible D match to TRBD1 (6 bases). V was cut by 3 bases and J by 8 bases, with 22 bases left in between. CDR1 is LGHNA, CDR2 YSLEER, per germline. This CDR3 spans 16 amino acids. The CDR3 sequence: CASSHETGKMVEGYTF. The CDR3 DNA follows: TGCGCCAGCAGCCATGAAACAGGGAAGATGGTCGAGGGCTACACCTTC.

This clonotype was detected only a few times. The rearrangement uses TRBV5-5 and TRBJ1-6, with D possibly TRBD1 on 5 matching bases. This CDR3 has 15 residues. Trimming took off 1 base at V and 10 bases at J, with 15 bases between the two ends. Germline CDR1 SGHKS, CDR2 YYEKEE (reference sequence). In DNA, the CDR3 is TGTGCCAGCAGCTTGAGCGGGGGAGGTAGATCACCCCTCCACTTT. Translated: CASSLSGGGRSPLHF.

The table lists this clonotype with many counts. This sequence joins TRBV27 and TRBJ2-7, with 10 positions matching TRBD2. CDR3 length: 15 residues. V dropped 0 bases and J dropped 4; count of bases not matched to a gene: 3. Germline V gives CDR1 MNHEY, CDR2 SMNVEV (reference sequence). In DNA form, the CDR3 reads TGTGCCAGCAGTTTATCTGCTAGCGGGGGATACGAGCAGTACTTC. Its protein product is CASSLSASGGYEQYF.

The table lists this clonotype with many counts. This chain connects TRBV6-1 to TRBJ2-5; tentative D call: TRBD2 (5 bases). V dropped 5 bases and J dropped 7 bases, with 20 bases sitting between them. The germline gives CDR1 MNHNS, CDR2 SASEGT. This CDR3 is 15 amino acids long. As DNA, the CDR3 is TGTGCCAGCAGTCAGACCGGGATTTCAAGCGGGACCCAGTACTTC. Translation: CASSQTGISSGTQYF.

This clonotype appeared many times. The chain couples TRBV10-3 to TRBJ2-2; TRBD2 aligns across 8 bases. This CDR3 is 18 amino acids long. After removal of 6 bases from V and 3 bases from J, the junction contained 15 bases not matched to a gene. In germline, CDR1 is ENHRY, CDR2 SYGVKD. The CDR3 DNA is TGTGCCATCAGGACCGTCGACGGGAGGGCCTGGGACACCGGGGAGCTGTTTTTT. This sequence encodes CAIRTVDGRAWDTGELFF.

V usage is TRBV10-3 and J usage is TRBJ2-1, with D possibly TRBD2 on 5 matching bases. Per germline, CDR1 ENHRY and CDR2 SYGVKD. Deletions cut 6 bases from V and 7 bases from J, with 22 bases between. The CDR3 contains 16 residues. The CDR3 reads CAIRSKLVLLENEQFF. The CDR3 DNA sequence: TGTGCCATCAGGTCTAAACTAGTACTCTTAGAGAATGAGCAGTTCTTC.

J is TRBJ2-7 and V is TRBV7-8, with TRBD1 matching 11 bases. Germline V gene lookup returns CDR1 SGHVS and CDR2 FQNEAQ. The V and J ends lost 1 base and 4 bases, in that order; junction bases with no gene match: 6. This CDR3 has 16 residues. The CDR3 sequence is CASSLGGTGGRYEQYF. In DNA form, the CDR3 reads TGTGCCAGCAGCTTAGGCGGGACAGGGGGTAGGTACGAGCAGTACTTC.

This clonotype was observed many times. This rearrangement joins TRBV7-9 to TRBJ2-3; D might be TRBD1 (6 bases). The germline gives CDR1 SEHNR, CDR2 FQNEAQ (reference sequence). This CDR3 is built from 16 residues. V was shortened by 5 bases and J by 4 bases, with 19 bases between the two germline ends. CDR3 in amino acids: CASSPFLGADADTQYF. The CDR3 nucleotides are TGTGCCAGCAGCCCCTTTTTGGGGGCCGACGCAGATACGCAGTATTTT.

The genes are TRBV27 and TRBJ2-1; no clear D. The CDR3 is 15 amino acids. The V gene lost 5 bases and the J gene lost 7 bases, with 18 bases spanning the gap. Looked up from germline, CDR1 is MNHEY and CDR2 is SMNVEV (reference sequence). The CDR3 bases are TGTGCCAGCAGTCCTCTTCCTTCCCTAGGGAATGAGCAGTTCTTC. It yields the protein CASSPLPSLGNEQFF.

This chain links TRBV11-1 with TRBJ2-1; 8 nucleotides agree with TRBD2. CDR3 length: 20 residues. The V and J ends lost 6 bases and 0 bases, in that order; junction bases with no gene match: 19. In germline, CDR1 is SGHAT, CDR2 FQDESV (reference sequence). The CDR3 spells CASRDPRRGADSSSYNEQFF. CDR3 in DNA: TGTGCCAGCAGGGATCCTCGGCGGGGGGCGGATTCGAGCTCCTACAATGAGCAGTTCTTC.

The CDR3 DNA reads TGCGCCAGCAGCAACGGGGGCAGCAGCGAGCAGTACTTC. This gives the protein CASSNGGSSEQYF. The chain recombines TRBV5-1 with TRBJ2-7; either TRBD1 or TRBD2 may fit D (6 bases each). With 4 bases removed from V and 6 bases from J, the gap between germline ends came to 14 bases. CDR3 length: 13 residues. CDR1 is SGHRS, CDR2 YFSETQ, per germline.

The J gene is TRBJ1-6, the V gene TRBV5-1, with D tentatively TRBD1 (6 bases). Trimming took off 5 bases at V and 7 bases at J, with 13 bases between the two ends. The length of the CDR3 is 14 residues. Germline CDR1 and CDR2: SGHRS and YFSETQ. In nucleotides, the CDR3 is TGCGCCAGCAGTCCCGCAAGGGGGAATTCACCCCTCCACTTT. Translated: CASSPARGNSPLHF.

DNA of the CDR3: TGTGCCAGCAGCTTCATTATGGGTGGAAAAGCCTACAATGAGCAGTTCTTC. Encoded protein: CASSFIMGGKAYNEQFF. The chain combines TRBV11-2 with TRBJ2-1; D is undetermined. The CDR3 runs 17 residues. CDR1 and CDR2 (germline): SGHAT, FQNNGV. Trimming left V 3 bases short and J 2 bases short, with 17 bases between.

This clonotype was detected ten times or more. V and J are TRBV11-2 and TRBJ2-7; 9 bases are a match to TRBD1. V gave up 3 bases and J gave up 2 bases; unmatched junction bases: 14. Looked up from germline, CDR1 is SGHAT and CDR2 is FQNNGV. The CDR3 length is 18 residues. The CDR3 is CASSFGTGRGGFTYEQYF. DNA for the CDR3: TGTGCCAGCAGCTTCGGGACAGGGAGGGGTGGTTTTACCTACGAGCAGTACTTC.

A few counts support this clonotype. The chain is built from TRBV20-1 and TRBJ2-1, with 11 bases matching TRBD2. The ends lost 4 bases at V and 2 bases at J; junction bases unmatched: 16. Germline assignment: CDR1 DFQATT and CDR2 SNEGSKA (reference sequence). The CDR3 extends over 19 amino acids. This chain's CDR3 is CSAKTGLAGGRSAYNEQFF. CDR3 bases: TGCAGTGCTAAGACGGGGCTAGCGGGAGGTCGGTCCGCCTACAATGAGCAGTTCTTC.

The chain joins TRBV29-1 to TRBJ2-3; TRBD2 agrees at 8 bases. CDR1 SQVTM and CDR2 ANQGSEA come from the germline V gene. The CDR3 runs to 15 residues. V shed 3 bases, J shed 0 bases, and the junction held 5 bases outside the gene matches. The CDR3 sequence: CSVDGLAQSTDTQYF. CDR3 bases: TGCAGCGTTGACGGACTAGCTCAGAGCACAGATACGCAGTATTTT.

This clonotype was counted a few times. The chain combines TRBV14 with TRBJ2-7; D is possibly TRBD1 (5 bases). V lost 3 bases and J lost 5, with 11 bases in between. The CDR3 extends over 13 amino acids. Germline V gene sequence: CDR1 SGHDN, CDR2 FVKESK. The CDR3 nucleotides are TGTGCCAGCAGCCAGGCAGGGTCCCACGAGCAGTACTTC. This encodes CASSQAGSHEQYF.